The rows below give T cell receptor beta chains drawn from one sample of a study of spatial heterogeneity in lung cancer. TCRdb called the 5' RACE reads again in MiXCR, with one record for every CDR3 protein. The table has several thousand distinct CDR3 sequences, roughly 15% seen once; the top ten hold roughly a tenth. The sample consisted of lung tumor tissue, taken at surgery. These TCRs come from a male donor with early-stage non-small cell lung cancer. Both conserved end residues are part of each CDR3. D genes are given only for firm matches. Some rows have no size entry. The others give once, few or many, or a class for an expanded clone.

D gene	J gene	V gene	clone size	CDR3 DNA	CDR3 protein
.	TRBJ2-6	TRBV10-3	medium-sized	TGTGCCATCAGTGAGCGGGTCTCTGGGGCCAACGTCCTGACTTTC	CAISERVSGANVLTF
.	TRBJ2-1	TRBV10-3	.	TGTGCCATCAGTGAGTCGATTTCCTTCCTCGACAATGAGCAGTTCTTC	CAISESISFLDNEQFF
.	TRBJ1-4	TRBV6-1	few	TGTGCCACCCAACCTATATTGGATGGAAAACTGTTTTTT	CATQPILDGKLFF
TRBD1	TRBJ1-6	TRBV6-2/TRBV6-3	.	TGTGCCAGCAGTTCCCTCAAACAGGGGTATAATTCACCCCTCCACTTT	CASSSLKQGYNSPLHF
TRBD1	TRBJ1-2	TRBV20-1	.	TGCAGTGCTAGAGATAGGACAGGGACGGATGGCTGCACCTTC	CSARDRTGTDGCTF
.	TRBJ1-1	TRBV6-2/TRBV6-3	medium-sized	TGTGCCAGCACGCTCGGAGTTGACACTGAAGCTTTCTTT	CASTLGVDTEAFF
.	TRBJ2-7	TRBV6-2/TRBV6-3	medium-sized	TGTGCCAGCGCAGGACAAACCTACGAGCAGTACTTC	CASAGQTYEQYF
.	TRBJ1-2	TRBV28	medium-sized	TGTGCCAGCAGGGGGGACTTCTATGGCTACACCTTC	CASRGDFYGYTF
TRBD1	TRBJ1-2	TRBV27	medium-sized	TGTGCCAGCAGGACAGGGGGCAATGGCTACACCTTC	CASRTGGNGYTF
.	TRBJ2-5	TRBV7-3	few	TGTGCCAGCCGACCGGAACGGGGAAAAGAGACCCAGTACTTC	CASRPERGKETQYF
.	TRBJ1-6	TRBV6-5	.	TGTGCCAGCTCGAACCTGAATGGTTCACCCCTCCACTTT	CASSNLNGSPLHF
.	TRBJ2-1	TRBV11-3	medium-sized	TGTGCCAGCGCATACACGACGGATGAGCAGTTCTTC	CASAYTTDEQFF
.	TRBJ2-2	TRBV7-3	few	TGTGCCAGCAGCTCAAACACCGGGGAGCTGTTTTTT	CASSSNTGELFF
.	TRBJ2-1	TRBV11-2	medium-sized	TGTGCCAGCAGCCGAGGGGGTGAGCAGTTCTTC	CASSRGGEQFF
.	TRBJ2-7	TRBV29-1	once	TGCAGCGTTGAACGGCAGGGTAGTGGAGAGCAGTACTTC	CSVERQGSGEQYF
TRBD2	TRBJ2-1	TRBV20-1	medium-sized	TGCAGTGCCCGGACTAGCGGGGGGAACTACAATGAGCAGTTCTTC	CSARTSGGNYNEQFF
.	TRBJ2-6	TRBV7-2	.	TGTGCCAGCAGCTTAGGGGGATCTGGGGCCAACGTCCTGACTTTC	CASSLGGSGANVLTF
.	TRBJ2-3	TRBV7-8	many	TGTGCCAGCAGCCCGAAGGGTACTGTGTTCACAGATACGCAGTATTTT	CASSPKGTVFTDTQYF
.	TRBJ2-2	TRBV19	few	TGTGCCAGTACCCTAAGGGGATTCCAGAGCACCGGGGAGCTGTTTTTT	CASTLRGFQSTGELFF
TRBD1	TRBJ1-1	TRBV29-1	medium-sized	TGCAGCGTTGTTTTTACAGGGGCGGGTGAAGCTTTCTTT	CSVVFTGAGEAFF
.	TRBJ2-4	TRBV29-1	many	TGCAGCGTTGTTCCAGAAGCCAAAAACATTCAGTACTTC	CSVVPEAKNIQYF
TRBD1	TRBJ1-5	TRBV10-3	medium-sized	TGTGCCATCAGCCCGGGACAGGGAGATCAGCCCCAGCATTTT	CAISPGQGDQPQHF
TRBD2	TRBJ2-3	TRBV20-1	medium-sized	TGCAGTGCCCGGCGGGAGGAGGGAGATACGCAGTATTTT	CSARREEGDTQYF
TRBD1	TRBJ2-7	TRBV7-9	medium-sized	TGTGCCAGCAGCCCGTCGGGACAGACGGACGAGCAGTACTTC	CASSPSGQTDEQYF
.	TRBJ2-3	TRBV5-1	few	TGCGCCAGCAGCGCCACGGGTGCAGATACGCAGTATTTT	CASSATGADTQYF
.	TRBJ2-1	TRBV2	medium-sized	TGTGCCAGCCTACAATGGGGTAGTAATGAGCAGTTCTTC	CASLQWGSNEQFF
TRBD1	TRBJ2-7	TRBV20-1	medium-sized	TGCAGTGCTCCCCCCAGGGACAGTGGAAAATACGAGCAGTACTTC	CSAPPRDSGKYEQYF
TRBD1	TRBJ2-7	TRBV6-6	.	TGTGCCAGCAAGCCGGGACAGGGTTCGTACGAGCAGTACTTC	CASKPGQGSYEQYF
.	TRBJ2-2	TRBV7-2	few	TGTGCCAGCAGCCCGGGGCTGGCCGGGGAGCTGTTTTTT	CASSPGLAGELFF
.	TRBJ2-1	TRBV20-1	.	TGCAGTGCTAGAGGTCCCAGCGGTGAGCAGTTCTTC	CSARGPSGEQFF
.	TRBJ2-1	TRBV7-9	many	TGTGCCAGCAGCCCCACCAATGAGCAGTTCTTC	CASSPTNEQFF
TRBD2	TRBJ2-1	TRBV5-1	few	TGCGCCAGCAGCTTGGATGCTAGCGGGAAAATCTATGAGCAGTTCTTC	CASSLDASGKIYEQFF
.	TRBJ1-5	TRBV20-1	.	TGCAGTGCGTTGGGCCCCGGGAGGGTCGGTCAGCCCCAGCATTTT	CSALGPGRVGQPQHF
.	TRBJ2-3	TRBV20-1	.	TGCAGTGGGGCTAGCACAGATACGCAGTATTTT	CSGASTDTQYF
.	TRBJ1-4	TRBV5-1	few	TGCGCCAGCAGCGGGGACTCCGGGACATTCAACTTCGCAACTAATGAAAAACTGTTTTTT	CASSGDSGTFNFATNEKLFF
.	TRBJ2-7	TRBV5-1	medium-sized	TGCGCCAGCAGCACGACAGGAAACGAGCAGTACTTC	CASSTTGNEQYF
.	TRBJ2-7	TRBV7-8	few	TGTGCCAGCAGCTTACTGAGAGGGAGCTACGAGCAGTACTTC	CASSLLRGSYEQYF
.	TRBJ2-5	TRBV5-1	.	TGCGCCAGCAGACCAATTCCGGGACCGGGAGAGACCCAGTACTTC	CASRPIPGPGETQYF
TRBD2	TRBJ2-7	TRBV28	medium-sized	TGTGCCAGCAGCAGTATACGACTAGCCTTCTACGAGCAGTACTTC	CASSSIRLAFYEQYF
TRBD1	TRBJ2-7	TRBV10-3	medium-sized	TGTGCCATCAGTGGGGGACAGGGCGAGCAGTACTTC	CAISGGQGEQYF
TRBD2	TRBJ2-3	TRBV29-1	medium-sized	TGCAGCGCCCGGACTAGCGGGAGAGATACGCAGTATTTT	CSARTSGRDTQYF
.	TRBJ2-3	TRBV20-1	many	TGCAGTGCTCCCGCCAGGGAGGCAGATACGCAGTATTTT	CSAPAREADTQYF
TRBD1	TRBJ2-6	TRBV10-3	.	TGTGCCATCAGGAGGGGACAGGGGGCGTCTGGGGCCAACGTCCTGACTTTC	CAIRRGQGASGANVLTF
.	TRBJ2-7	TRBV12-3/TRBV12-4	few	TGTGCCAGCAGTTTCAGGAGGCTAGAGCAGTACTTC	CASSFRRLEQYF
.	TRBJ1-2	TRBV2	medium-sized	TGTGCCAGTACCGAATCCGGGACCTATCGCAGCTATGGCTACACCTTC	CASTESGTYRSYGYTF
.	TRBJ2-5	TRBV7-8	medium-sized	TGTGCCAGCAGCGTGGAGGAGGTCCAAGAGACCCAGTACTTC	CASSVEEVQETQYF
.	TRBJ2-6	TRBV6-2/TRBV6-3	medium-sized	TGTGCCACCCGCCGGGGTGGGGCCAACGTCCTGACTTTC	CATRRGGANVLTF
TRBD1	TRBJ1-2	TRBV11-2	.	TGTGCCAGCAGCTCCGGACAGGGGTATGGCTACACCTTC	CASSSGQGYGYTF
.	TRBJ2-1	TRBV11-2	many	TGTGCCAGCAGCGACGGGACACCCTCCTACAATGAGCAGTTCTTC	CASSDGTPSYNEQFF